The clone carrying this TCR beta chain has a handful of counts. As yet, its antigen is unknown. This record belongs to a study of early T cells in non-severe SARS-CoV-2 infection. Across the whole study: Sequencing of unsorted whole blood was done on bulk RNA, leaving chains unpaired. Overall study findings and caveats: The matching step, a VDJdb search, favored anti-spike CD8 responses and missed private and CD4 specificities.

Individually, cDNA molecules had unique molecular identifiers attached to them. Using its own MiXCR run on the 5' RACE reads, TCRdb lists one record per CDR3 protein. The profile covers fewer than 30,000 distinct CDR3 sequences, with about 4.4% appearing a single time and approximately 14% taken by the ten largest. The sequenced material came from whole blood. This clonotype was sampled from an adult who was a healthcare worker with PCR-confirmed SARS-CoV-2 infection or an uninfected control (not recorded which).

The CDR3 DNA reads TGTGCCAGCAGCGCCCGCCGGGGGCCACCGGATACGCAGTATTTT. Residues: CASSARRGPPDTQYF. The chain has TRBV11-2 and TRBJ2-3, with D possibly called TRBD1 or TRBD2 (6 bases each). CDR1 is SGHAT, CDR2 FQNNGV, per germline. The ends were cut back, 5 bases at V and 6 bases at J, with 18 bases in the middle. This CDR3 has 15 amino acids.